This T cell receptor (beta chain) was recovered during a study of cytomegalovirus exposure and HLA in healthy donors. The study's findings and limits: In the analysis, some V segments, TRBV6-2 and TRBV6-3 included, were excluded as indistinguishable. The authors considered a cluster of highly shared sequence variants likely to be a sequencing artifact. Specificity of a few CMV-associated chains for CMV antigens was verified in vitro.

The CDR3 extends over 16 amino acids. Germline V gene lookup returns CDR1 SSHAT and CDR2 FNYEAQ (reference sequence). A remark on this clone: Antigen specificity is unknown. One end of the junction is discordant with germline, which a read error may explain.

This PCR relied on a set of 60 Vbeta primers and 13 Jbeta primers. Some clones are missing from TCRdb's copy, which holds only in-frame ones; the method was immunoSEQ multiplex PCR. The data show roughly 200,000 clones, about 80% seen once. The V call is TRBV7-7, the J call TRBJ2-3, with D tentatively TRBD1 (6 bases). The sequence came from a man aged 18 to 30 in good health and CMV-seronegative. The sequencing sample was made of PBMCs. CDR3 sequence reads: CASSPQPRQEADTQYF. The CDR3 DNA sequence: TGTGCTAGCAGCCCCCAGCCCCGACAGGAAGCAGATACGCAGTATTTT.